This TCR beta chain was retrieved from a study of early T cells in non-severe SARS-CoV-2 infection. Points from the study as a whole: Private and CD4 specificities were missed by VDJdb matching, which favored anti-spike CD8 responses.

CDR1 MNHEY and CDR2 SVGAGI come from the germline V gene. This CDR3 spans 15 amino acids. V shed 2 bases and J shed 0 bases, with 8 bases lying between them. TCRdb fed the 5' RACE reads into MiXCR, producing one record per CDR3 protein. The sample contains around 30,000 distinct CDR3 sequences, 5% to 6.5% of which appear only once. This clonotype showed up many times. Its target is unknown. The sample comprised whole blood. The chain couples TRBV6-5 to TRBJ1-3; D is ambiguous. The receptor was derived from an adult who was a healthcare worker with PCR-confirmed SARS-CoV-2 infection or an uninfected control (not recorded which). CDR3 sequence (DNA): TGTGCCAGCAGTTACAGGCAGAGCTCTGGAAACACCATATATTTT. Its protein is CASSYRQSSGNTIYF.